The text below deals with one T cell receptor beta chain. In the source study's methods: For nucleated cells, counts were estimated from reference gene primer amplification. Sequencing used immunoSEQ multiplex PCR; TCRdb keeps in-frame clones, though not all of them. V and J calls and clone size come straight from that table; D and trimming were deduced from the DNA. Here the sample spans some 170,000 clones, 77% being singletons. These data belong to a study of blood T cell repertoires in COVID-19. For the study at large: From the United States, Italy and Spain came samples of acute and convalescent COVID-19.

Trimming removed 3 bases at V and 5 bases at J, with 11 bases between. Germline values: CDR1 GTSNPN, CDR2 SVGIG (reference sequence). The CDR3 length is 13 residues. The genes are TRBV30 and TRBJ1-5, with a possible D match to TRBD1 (6 bases). This TCR came from a man aged 65-85 years with acute or convalescent COVID-19. Sequencing was performed on peripheral blood. CDR3 coding DNA: TGTGCCTGGAGGACGGACAGAGATCAGCCCCAGCATTTT. Translated: CAWRTDRDQPQHF.